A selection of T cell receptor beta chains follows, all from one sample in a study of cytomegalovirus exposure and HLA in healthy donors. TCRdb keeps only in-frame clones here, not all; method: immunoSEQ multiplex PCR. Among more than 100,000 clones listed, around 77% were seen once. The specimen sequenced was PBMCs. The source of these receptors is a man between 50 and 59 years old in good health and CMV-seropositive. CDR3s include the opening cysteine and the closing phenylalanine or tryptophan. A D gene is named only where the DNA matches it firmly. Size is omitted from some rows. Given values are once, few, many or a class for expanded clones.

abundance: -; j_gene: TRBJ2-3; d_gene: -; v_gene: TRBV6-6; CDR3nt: TGTGCCAGCAGCCTCACAGATACGCAGTATTTT; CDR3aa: CASSLTDTQYF
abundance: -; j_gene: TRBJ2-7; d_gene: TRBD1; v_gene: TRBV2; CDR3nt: TGTGCCAGCAGTGATGGAGGACAGGGGGGCTACGAGCAGTACTTC; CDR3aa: CASSDGGQGGYEQYF
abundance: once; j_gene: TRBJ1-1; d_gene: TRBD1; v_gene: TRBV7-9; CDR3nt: TGTGCCAGCAGCCCCCCTTGGACAGGGGGTGGAATGAACACTGAAGCTTTCTTT; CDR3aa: CASSPPWTGGGMNTEAFF
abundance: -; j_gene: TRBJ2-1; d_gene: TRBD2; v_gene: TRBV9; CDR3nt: TGTGCCAGCAGCCTAGGACTAGCGGGAGGGCCTAAGACCTACAATGAGCAGTTCTTC; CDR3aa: CASSLGLAGGPKTYNEQFF
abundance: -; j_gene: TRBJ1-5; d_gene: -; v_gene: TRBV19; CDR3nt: TGTGCCAGTAGCTTCGGAAGTCGGGAGCGTAGCAATCAGCCCCAGCATTTT; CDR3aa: CASSFGSRERSNQPQHF
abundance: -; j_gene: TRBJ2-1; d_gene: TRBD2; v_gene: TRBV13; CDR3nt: TGTGCCAGCAGCTTACGGCGGGAGGGTGATGAGCAGTTCTTC; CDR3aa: CASSLRREGDEQFF
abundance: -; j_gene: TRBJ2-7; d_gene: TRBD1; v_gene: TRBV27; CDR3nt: TGTGCCAGCAGTTTCCGGGGACAGGGGACTTACGAGCAGTACTTC; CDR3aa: CASSFRGQGTYEQYF
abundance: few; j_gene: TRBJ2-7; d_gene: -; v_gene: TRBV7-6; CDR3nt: TGTGCCAGCAGCTTAGGACAGTACTCCTACGAGCAGTACTTC; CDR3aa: CASSLGQYSYEQYF
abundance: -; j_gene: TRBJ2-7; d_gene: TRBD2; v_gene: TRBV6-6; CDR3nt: TGTGCCAGCAGTTACGCCCAGCGGGACCGCCACGAGCAGTACTTC; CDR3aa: CASSYAQRDRHEQYF
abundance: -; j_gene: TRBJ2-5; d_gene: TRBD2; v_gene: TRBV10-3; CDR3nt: TGTGCCATCAAGGCTAGCGGGAGCGGAGAGACCCAGTACTTC; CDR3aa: CAIKASGSGETQYF
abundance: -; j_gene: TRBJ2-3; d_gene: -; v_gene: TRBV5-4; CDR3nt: TGTGCCAGCAGCGCGGGTGGGGGAGCGGGAGATACGCAGTATTTT; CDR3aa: CASSAGGGAGDTQYF
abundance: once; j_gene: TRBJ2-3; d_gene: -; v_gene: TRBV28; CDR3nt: TGTGCCAGCAGTTTTGACAGTCGGGATACGCAGTATTTT; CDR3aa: CASSFDSRDTQYF
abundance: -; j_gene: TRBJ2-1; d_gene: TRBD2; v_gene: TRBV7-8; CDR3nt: TGTGCCAGCAGCTTAGTTGGGACTAGCGGCTACAATGAGCAGTTCTTC; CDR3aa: CASSLVGTSGYNEQFF
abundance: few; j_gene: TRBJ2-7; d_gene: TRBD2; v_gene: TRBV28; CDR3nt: TGTGCCAGCGTCACTAGCGGGAGCTTTGTGGGTGAGCAGTACTTC; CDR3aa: CASVTSGSFVGEQYF
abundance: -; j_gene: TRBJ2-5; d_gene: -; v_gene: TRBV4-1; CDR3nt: TGCGCCAGCAGCCGAGGGCCGGTCCTAGAGACCCAGTACTTC; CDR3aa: CASSRGPVLETQYF
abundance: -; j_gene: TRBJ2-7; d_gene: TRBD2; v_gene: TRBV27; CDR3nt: TGTGCCAGCACCCAGGGGCGCGGGAGGTCCCGTGGGGAGCAGTACTTC; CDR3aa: CASTQGRGRSRGEQYF
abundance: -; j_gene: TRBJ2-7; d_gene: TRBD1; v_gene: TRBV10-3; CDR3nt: TGTGCCATCAGTGTTTCTGGACAGGTCTACGAGCAGTACTTC; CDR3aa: CAISVSGQVYEQYF
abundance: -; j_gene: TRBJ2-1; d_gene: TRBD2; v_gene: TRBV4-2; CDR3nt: TGTGCCAGCAGCCAAGTAATGACTAGCGGGGGCGATTTCTACAATGAGCAGTTCTTC; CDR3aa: CASSQVMTSGGDFYNEQFF
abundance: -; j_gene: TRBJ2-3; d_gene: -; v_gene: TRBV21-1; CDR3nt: TGTGCCAGCAGCAAACGGAAGCTAGCGGGAGGCACAGATACGCAGTATTTT; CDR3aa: CASSKRKLAGGTDTQYF
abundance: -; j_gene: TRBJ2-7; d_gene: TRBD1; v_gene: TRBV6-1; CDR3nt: TGTGCCAGCAGTGAAAACCCGGGACAGGGGGCGCAGGAGCAGTACTTC; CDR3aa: CASSENPGQGAQEQYF
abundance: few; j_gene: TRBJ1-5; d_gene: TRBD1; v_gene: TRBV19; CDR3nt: TGTGCCAGTACGGTGACAGGGGGTAATCGCAATCAGCCCCAGCATTTT; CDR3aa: CASTVTGGNRNQPQHF
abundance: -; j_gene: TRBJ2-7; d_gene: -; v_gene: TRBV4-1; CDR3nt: TGCGCCAGCAGCCCACGGGAGTCCCCCTACGAGCAGTACTTC; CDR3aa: CASSPRESPYEQYF
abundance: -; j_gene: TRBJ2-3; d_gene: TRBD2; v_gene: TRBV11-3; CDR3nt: TGTGCCAGCAGCTTAGGGTCTAGCGGAGTGTCAGATACGCAGTATTTT; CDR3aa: CASSLGSSGVSDTQYF
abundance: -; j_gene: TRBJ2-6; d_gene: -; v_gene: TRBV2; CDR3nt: TGTGCCAGCAGTGTTAGAGGGGCCAACGTCCTGACTTTC; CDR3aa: CASSVRGANVLTF
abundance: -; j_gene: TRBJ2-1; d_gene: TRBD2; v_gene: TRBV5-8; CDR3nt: TGTGCCAGCAGCTTGGGGGGACTAGCGCACTACAATGAGCAGTTCTTC; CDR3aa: CASSLGGLAHYNEQFF
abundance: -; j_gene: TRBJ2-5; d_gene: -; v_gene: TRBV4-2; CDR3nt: TGTGCCAGCAGCCAAGATGGTTTTAGTCTAACCCAGTACTTC; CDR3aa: CASSQDGFSLTQYF
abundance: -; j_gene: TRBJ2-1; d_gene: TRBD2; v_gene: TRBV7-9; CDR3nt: TGTGCCAGCAGCCCCTGGGGACTAGGATTATCTGAGCAGTTCTTC; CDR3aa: CASSPWGLGLSEQFF
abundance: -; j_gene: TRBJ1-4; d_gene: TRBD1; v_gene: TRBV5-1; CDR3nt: TGCGCCAGCAGCTTCCGCGGGACAGATAATGAAAAACTGTTTTTT; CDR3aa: CASSFRGTDNEKLFF
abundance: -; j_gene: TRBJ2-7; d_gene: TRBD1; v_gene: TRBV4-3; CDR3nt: TGCGCCAGCAGCCAAGGTACAGGGGTCTACGAGCAGTACTTC; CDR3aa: CASSQGTGVYEQYF
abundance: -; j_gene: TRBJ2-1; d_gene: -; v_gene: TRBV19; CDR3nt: TGTGCCAGTAGTATACCCCGAGGGGAGGGGGTATGGAACAATGAGCAGTTCTTC; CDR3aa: CASSIPRGEGVWNNEQFF
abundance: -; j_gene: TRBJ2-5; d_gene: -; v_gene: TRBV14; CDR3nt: TGTGCCAGCAGCCGAGACACACGCCAAGAGACCCAGTACTTC; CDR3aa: CASSRDTRQETQYF
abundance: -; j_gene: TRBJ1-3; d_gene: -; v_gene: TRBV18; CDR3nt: TGTGCCAGCTCACCACGGCAGGGGACGGCTGGAAACACCATATATTTT; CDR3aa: CASSPRQGTAGNTIYF
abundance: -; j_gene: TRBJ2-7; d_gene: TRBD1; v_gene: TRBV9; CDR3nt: TGTGCCAGCAGCGCCCGTGGGACAGGCTCCTACGAGCAGTACTTC; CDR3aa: CASSARGTGSYEQYF
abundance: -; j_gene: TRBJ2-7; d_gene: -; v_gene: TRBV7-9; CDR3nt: TGTGCCAGCAGCTTAGCGGTGGGCGCATTGTACGAGCAGTACTTC; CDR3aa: CASSLAVGALYEQYF
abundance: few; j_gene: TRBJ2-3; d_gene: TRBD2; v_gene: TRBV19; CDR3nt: TGTGCCAGTAGCCAACTAGCGGGAGGCCGTCCAGATACGCAGTATTTT; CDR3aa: CASSQLAGGRPDTQYF
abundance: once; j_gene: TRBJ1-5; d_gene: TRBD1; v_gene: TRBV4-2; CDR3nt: TGTGCCAGCAGGCGGGACAGGGAAAGCAATCAGCCCCAGCATTTT; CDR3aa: CASRRDRESNQPQHF
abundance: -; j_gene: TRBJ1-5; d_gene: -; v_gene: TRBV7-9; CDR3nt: TGTGCCAGCAGCGGGGACATTAGCAATCAGCCCCAGCATTTT; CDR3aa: CASSGDISNQPQHF
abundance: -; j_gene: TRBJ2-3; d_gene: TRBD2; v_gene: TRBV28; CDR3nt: TGTGCCAGCAGAGCGGGACTAGCGGCAAGCACAGATACGCAGTATTTT; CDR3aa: CASRAGLAASTDTQYF
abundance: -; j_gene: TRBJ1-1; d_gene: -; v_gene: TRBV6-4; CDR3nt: TGTGCCAGCAGTGACACAGCGAACACTGAAGCTTTCTTT; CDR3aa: CASSDTANTEAFF
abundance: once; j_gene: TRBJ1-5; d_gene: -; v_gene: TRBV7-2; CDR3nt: TGTGCCAGCAGCTTAGTGTCGGGGAATAGCAATCAGCCCCAGCATTTT; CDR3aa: CASSLVSGNSNQPQHF
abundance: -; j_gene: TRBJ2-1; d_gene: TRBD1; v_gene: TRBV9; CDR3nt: TGTGCCAGCAGCTTTTCCGGGACAGCTACCTACAATGAGCAGTTCTTC; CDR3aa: CASSFSGTATYNEQFF
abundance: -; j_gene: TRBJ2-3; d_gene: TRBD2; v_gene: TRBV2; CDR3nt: TGTGCCAGCAAGACGGGGGGTAGGGATACGCAGTATTTT; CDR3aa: CASKTGGRDTQYF
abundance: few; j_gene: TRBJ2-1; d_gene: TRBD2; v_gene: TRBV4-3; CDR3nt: TGCGCCAGCAGCCATCTTAGCGGGAGGCCCTTCGATGAGCAGTTCTTC; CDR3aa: CASSHLSGRPFDEQFF
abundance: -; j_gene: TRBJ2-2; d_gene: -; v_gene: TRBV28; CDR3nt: TGTGCCAGCAGTTTGCGAGGGACCGGGGAGCTGTTTTTT; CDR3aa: CASSLRGTGELFF
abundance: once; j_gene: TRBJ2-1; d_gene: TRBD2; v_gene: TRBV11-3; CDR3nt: TGTGCCAGCAGCTTAGGTCTAGCGGAGCACTACAATGAGCAGTTCTTC; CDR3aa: CASSLGLAEHYNEQFF
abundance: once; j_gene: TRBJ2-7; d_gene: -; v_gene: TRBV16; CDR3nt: TGTGCCAGCAGCACCTGGCAGGGGCAGTACGAGCAGTACTTC; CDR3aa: CASSTWQGQYEQYF